A selection of T cell receptor beta chains follows, all from one sample in a study of cytomegalovirus exposure and HLA in healthy donors. TCRdb keeps only in-frame clones here, not all; method: immunoSEQ multiplex PCR. The repertoire has around 190,000 clones, more than 75% of them found once; the top ten carry 1.6%. Sequences were obtained from PBMCs. Every receptor here comes from a woman between 50 and 59 years old in good health and CMV-seronegative. Each CDR3 is given with its conserved first and last residue. A D gene is named only where the DNA matches it firmly. Clone size is shown for a subset of rows, as once, few, many or a class of expanded clone.

DNA | CDR3 | V | size | J | D
TGTGCCAGTAGTAGGTGGGACTCGGATAATGAAAAACTGTTTTTT | CASSRWDSDNEKLFF | TRBV19 | NA | TRBJ1-4 | NA
TGCGCCAGCAGCCCAGATCCGGGACTAGCGAGCCTAGGGGAGCTGTTTTTT | CASSPDPGLASLGELFF | TRBV4-1 | NA | TRBJ2-2 | TRBD2
TGTGCCAGCAGTTTACAGGGGGCGGTGGGAAACACCATATATTTT | CASSLQGAVGNTIYF | TRBV28 | NA | TRBJ1-3 | TRBD1
TGTGCCAGCAGCCCCCGGTTGACAGCTAACTATGGCTACACCTTC | CASSPRLTANYGYTF | TRBV7-2 | once | TRBJ1-2 | NA
TGTGCCAGCAGTATAGGGGACAGGGATCATTCACCCCTCCACTTT | CASSIGDRDHSPLHF | TRBV6-5 | once | TRBJ1-6 | TRBD1
TGCGCCAGCAGCTTGGACGGACAGTGGGCGTTACGAGAGCAGTACTTC | CASSLDGQWALREQYF | TRBV5-1 | NA | TRBJ2-7 | NA
TGTGCCAGCTCAAAGCCGGGGGAGGACACTGAAGCTTTCTTT | CASSKPGEDTEAFF | TRBV18 | NA | TRBJ1-1 | NA
TGCAGCGTTGAGAGCGGGAGCACAGATACGCAGTATTTT | CSVESGSTDTQYF | TRBV29-1 | NA | TRBJ2-3 | NA
TGTGCCAGCTCACCCGTCCTAGGGGTCAGGACGAACACCGGGGAGCTGTTTTTT | CASSPVLGVRTNTGELFF | TRBV18 | NA | TRBJ2-2 | NA
TGTGCCAGCAGTTCCGGACTAGCCAGCTCCTACGAGCAGTACTTC | CASSSGLASSYEQYF | TRBV28 | NA | TRBJ2-7 | TRBD2
TGTGCCACCAGCCCCAGCGACAGGGTAGGCTATGGCTACACCTTC | CATSPSDRVGYGYTF | TRBV15 | NA | TRBJ1-2 | TRBD1
TGTGCCAGTAGCCCCCCTGAGGGGGGGAGCACAGATACGCAGTATTTT | CASSPPEGGSTDTQYF | TRBV19 | NA | TRBJ2-3 | NA
TGTGCCAGCAGCTTCCAGACGGAGTACGAGCAGTACTTC | CASSFQTEYEQYF | TRBV7-2 | NA | TRBJ2-7 | NA
TGTGCCAGCAGCTCTTGGTTGGCGGGAGGTGATACGCAGTATTTT | CASSSWLAGGDTQYF | TRBV7-8 | NA | TRBJ2-3 | TRBD2
TGTGCCAGCAGAAGCAGTGGAGGGTACAATCAGCCCCAGCATTTT | CASRSSGGYNQPQHF | TRBV6-5 | NA | TRBJ1-5 | NA
TGTGCCAGCAGTGAATTGAAGGGGGCGATAGGGAACACCGGGGAGCTGTTTTTT | CASSELKGAIGNTGELFF | TRBV25-1 | NA | TRBJ2-2 | TRBD1
TGTGCCAGCTCAATGGTCAGGGACGAGCAGTACTTC | CASSMVRDEQYF | TRBV18 | NA | TRBJ2-7 | NA
TGTGCCAGCAGCGGTGTCCGGGACAGGGGGAACTATGGCTACACCTTC | CASSGVRDRGNYGYTF | TRBV5-5 | NA | TRBJ1-2 | TRBD1
TGTGCCAGTAGTATAGTTCAGGCAGGAAGAGCCTACGAGCAGTACTTC | CASSIVQAGRAYEQYF | TRBV19 | NA | TRBJ2-7 | NA
TGTGCCAGCAGCTTGGGGGGCGGCACCGGGGAGCTGTTTTTT | CASSLGGGTGELFF | TRBV5-6 | NA | TRBJ2-2 | NA
TGTGCCAGCAGCTTTGGGTCCTCGACTAGCACAGATACGCAGTATTTT | CASSFGSSTSTDTQYF | TRBV7-9 | once | TRBJ2-3 | NA
TGTGCCTGGGGGGCCTTTGGGGATACGCAGTATTTT | CAWGAFGDTQYF | TRBV30 | NA | TRBJ2-3 | NA
TGTGCCAGCAGTCAGACAGGGGGCCTCAATTCACCCCTCCACTTT | CASSQTGGLNSPLHF | TRBV6-5 | NA | TRBJ1-6 | TRBD1
TGTGCCAGCAGTGAACGGGAGGGGGGAAACACCATATATTTT | CASSEREGGNTIYF | TRBV2 | NA | TRBJ1-3 | NA
TGCGCCAGCAGCCCCCCCCGGACAGGGAGCTCCTACGAGCAGTACTTC | CASSPPRTGSSYEQYF | TRBV5-1 | NA | TRBJ2-7 | TRBD1
TGTGCCAGCAGGTTGAAACTAGCGGGAATTAACGAGCAGTACTTC | CASRLKLAGINEQYF | TRBV28 | NA | TRBJ2-7 | TRBD2
TGTGCCAGTAGTATGGAGCTTAACTATGGCTACACCTTC | CASSMELNYGYTF | TRBV19 | NA | TRBJ1-2 | NA